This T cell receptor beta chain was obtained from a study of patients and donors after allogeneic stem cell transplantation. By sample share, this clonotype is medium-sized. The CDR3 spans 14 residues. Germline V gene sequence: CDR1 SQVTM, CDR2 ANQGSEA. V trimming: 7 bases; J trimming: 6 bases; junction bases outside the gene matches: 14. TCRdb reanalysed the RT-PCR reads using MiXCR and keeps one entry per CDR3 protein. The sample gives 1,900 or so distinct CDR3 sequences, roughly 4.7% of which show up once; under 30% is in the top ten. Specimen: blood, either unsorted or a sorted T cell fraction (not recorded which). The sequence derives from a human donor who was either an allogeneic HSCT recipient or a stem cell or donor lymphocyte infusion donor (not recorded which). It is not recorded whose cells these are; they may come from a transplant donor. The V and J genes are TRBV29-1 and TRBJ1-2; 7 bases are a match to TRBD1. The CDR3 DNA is TGCAGCGCGGGAAAACAGGGGACGGGGGATGGCTACACCTTC. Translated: CSAGKQGTGDGYTF.